This T cell receptor beta chain is from a study of identifying expanded T cells in peripheral blood. Whole-study findings and limits: Across healthy donors, higher total template counts meant significantly greater approximately two-week count variance. Over around two and four weeks, about 16 and 20 clones changed, versus 1.2 between replicates.

Data came from immunoSEQ multiplex PCR; TCRdb stores just in-frame clones and leaves some out. This sample has 50,000 to 60,000 clones, with about four fifths found just once. Germline values: CDR1 SGHVS, CDR2 FQNEAQ. V shed 6 bases and J 7 bases; nucleotides not matched to a gene: 9. The CDR3 is made up of 17 amino acids. To note about this clone: The antigen is not known.

Healthy donors had no documented immune events, such as infections, while sampled. The sequenced sample consisted of blood. The chain combines TRBV7-8 with TRBJ2-1; 16 bases agree with TRBD2. The TCR was taken from a person aged 18-69 years in good health. The DNA of the CDR3 is TGTGCCAGCAGTTCTGTCCCGGGACTAGCGGGAGGGAATGAGCAGTTCTTC. As protein: CASSSVPGLAGGNEQFF.